The source of this T cell receptor (beta chain) is a study of Graves' ophthalmopathy and Graves' hyperthyroidism. Investigators amplified TCR beta CDR3 regions from RNA transcripts. RT-PCR with HTBI primers came first, then second-round multiplex PCR. TCRdb re-called the multiplex PCR reads with MiXCR, one entry per CDR3 protein. The sample holds roughly 380,000 distinct CDR3 sequences; 15% to 19% are singletons and the top ten take around 6.6%. V was pared by 5 bases and J by 1 base, with 2 bases of the junction left unmatched. CDR3 length: 14 residues. CDR1 and CDR2 from the germline V gene are KGHDR and SFDVKD. This clonotype was seen at least ten times.

The sample consisted of peripheral blood. This TCR was sampled from a woman under 30 with stable Graves' hyperthyroidism. The rearrangement links TRBV24-1 to TRBJ1-1; 8 bases agree with TRBD1. CDR3 nucleotide sequence: TGTGCCACCAGTGGTACAGGGGGGAACACTGAAGCTTTCTTT. Translation gives CATSGTGGNTEAFF.